These 26 T cell receptor beta chains share one sample of origin, sequenced in a study of blood T cells in healthy people across ages. Primed by a sample-barcoded 5' primer and a J-beta primer mix, a second PCR proceeded for about 6 to 11 cycles. TCRdb reprocessed the 5' RACE reads via MiXCR and lists one record per CDR3 protein. The sample carries about a million distinct CDR3 sequences, roughly 51% recorded once. Sequencing was carried out using blood. The receptors were gathered from an older woman in good health.

The chain uses TRBV28 and TRBJ2-5, with D possibly being TRBD2 (7 bases). V lost 5 bases and J lost 5, with 18 bases in between. The CDR3 totals 15 residues. Germline V CDR1 and CDR2: MDHEN, SYDVKM. The CDR3 is CASSEAGGAAETQYF. Here the CDR3 DNA reads TGTGCCAGCAGTGAGGCTGGGGGGGCTGCGGAGACCCAGTACTTC.

This sequence joins TRBV4-2 and TRBJ1-4, with D perhaps matching TRBD1 (6 bases). The CDR3 loop spans 18 amino acids. Germline V gene lookup returns CDR1 LGHNA and CDR2 YNFKEQ. The V gene lost 0 bases and the J gene lost 3 bases, with 17 bases spanning the gap. CDR3 amino acids: CASSQDEGGGYSNEKLFF. Written as DNA, the CDR3 is TGTGCCAGCAGCCAAGATGAGGGGGGAGGCTATTCTAATGAAAAACTGTTTTTT.

There are a few counts of this clonotype. This rearrangement joins TRBV29-1 to TRBJ2-3, with D uncertain. The CDR3 totals 13 residues. The V and J ends lost 4 bases and 2 bases respectively, with 10 bases between them. Germline V lookup: CDR1 SQVTM, CDR2 ANQGSEA. The CDR3 sequence is CSVGAYLTDTQYF. CDR3 in DNA: TGCAGCGTTGGTGCCTACCTCACAGATACGCAGTATTTT.

V usage is TRBV27 and J usage is TRBJ2-5; TRBD1 aligns across 9 bases. The J call may be faulty, since TRBJ2-7 better matches the DNA end. Germline assignment: CDR1 MNHEY and CDR2 SMNVEV (reference sequence). The CDR3 has 15 amino acids. CDR3 sequence (DNA): TGTGCCAGCAGTTCTATCGGGACAGGGTTTAACGAGCAGTACTTC. This sequence encodes CASSSIGTGFNEQYF.

This clonotype occurred once. Being one base from a much bigger clone, this may be a read error. The chain links TRBV12-3 or TRBV12-4 to TRBJ1-2, with D maybe TRBD1 (6 bases). The ends were cut back, 4 bases at V and 8 bases at J, with 14 bases in the middle. The CDR3 is 13 amino acids. CDR3 coding DNA: TGTGCCAGCAGTTGGCTACAGGGTGGCGGCTACACCTTC. This encodes CASSWLQGGGYTF.

The sample holds one count of this clonotype. This rearrangement joins TRBV10-3 to TRBJ2-3, with 12 bases lining up with TRBD2. The CDR3 runs 15 residues. J lost 4 bases, V lost 3 bases, and 2 bases had no gene match. Germline values: CDR1 ENHRY, CDR2 SYGVKD. CDR3 bases: TGTGCCATCAGTGATGGGACTAGCGGGTCAGATACGCAGTATTTT. As protein: CAISDGTSGSDTQYF.

Here the CDR3 DNA reads TGTGCCAGCAGCCAAGGGGACGGCACAGATACGCAGTATTTT. Protein product: CASSQGDGTDTQYF. J is TRBJ2-3 and V is TRBV4-2; D possibly uses TRBD1 or TRBD2 (5 bases each). Deletions cut 1 base from V and 1 base from J, with 6 bases between. CDR1 is LGHNA, CDR2 YNFKEQ, per germline. The CDR3 consists of 14 residues.

There are a few counts of this clonotype. V gene TRBV6-5 combines with J gene TRBJ2-7; 8 bases align to TRBD1. The DNA end favors TRBJ2-5, so the J call may be wrong. The CDR3 loop spans 14 amino acids. Germline V gives CDR1 MNHEY, CDR2 SVGAGI. CDR3 bases: TGTGCCAGCAGTCCCATCGACAGGGGAGAGACCCAGTACTTC. Encoded protein: CASSPIDRGETQYF.

The chain couples TRBV27 to TRBJ2-7; D unclear. V lost 5 bases and J lost 2, with 19 bases in between. This CDR3 is 16 amino acids long. Germline V CDR1 and CDR2: MNHEY, SMNVEV (reference sequence). This CDR3 is CASSPSAGGRTYEQYF. The CDR3 DNA reads TGTGCCAGCAGTCCGTCTGCCGGCGGACGAACCTACGAGCAGTACTTC.

The chain links TRBV4-1 to TRBJ2-7; TRBD1 might be the D (5 bases). This CDR3 region has 11 residues. In germline, CDR1 is MGHRA, CDR2 YSYEKL. Trimming removed 3 bases from V and 11 bases from J, with 11 bases in between. The CDR3 coding sequence is TGCGCCAGCAGCCATTTGGGCAGGGAGTACTTC. This gives the protein CASSHLGREYF.

For this clonotype: At one end, the junction sequence differs from germline, possibly due to a read error. The genes are TRBV28 and TRBJ2-4, with a tentative D call TRBD1 (5 bases). Germline CDR1 reads MDHEN; CDR2 reads SYDVKM. The CDR3 consists of 13 residues. CDR3 protein: CASSFWTPNIRYF. The CDR3, as DNA: TGTGCCAGCAGTTTTTGGACACCGAACATTCGGTACTTC.

This clonotype has only one observation. The gene calls are TRBV20-1 and TRBJ1-4, with D perhaps TRBD1 (5 bases). The germline V and J ends were trimmed by 1 base and 0 bases, with 12 bases remaining between them. CDR3 size: 16 residues. From germline, CDR1 is DFQATT and CDR2 SNEGSKA (reference sequence). CDR3 nucleotides: TGCAGTGCTAGAGTTGGGCCAGGGCCAACTAATGAAAAACTGTTTTTT. Translation: CSARVGPGPTNEKLFF.

The rearrangement joins TRBV27 to TRBJ2-1; 7 bases map to TRBD2. J lost 3 bases, V lost 2 bases, and 7 bases had no gene match. The CDR3 runs 16 residues. Germline assignment: CDR1 MNHEY and CDR2 SMNVEV (reference sequence). CDR3 nucleotide sequence: TGTGCCAGCAGTTTAGACGGCGGGAGTTACTACAATGAGCAGTTCTTC. Translation: CASSLDGGSYYNEQFF.

This clonotype was observed many times. This chain joins TRBV4-1 and TRBJ2-5, with 10 bases identical to TRBD2. In germline, CDR1 is MGHRA, CDR2 YSYEKL. V lost 3 bases and J lost 1; bases outside the gene matches: 2. This CDR3 has 15 residues. The CDR3 coding sequence is TGCGCCAGCAGCCAGGCTAGCGGGAGCCAAGAGACCCAGTACTTC. Translating it yields CASSQASGSQETQYF.

The genes are TRBV7-9 and TRBJ1-1, with 7 bases matching TRBD1. The CDR3 length is 14 residues. Per the germline V gene, CDR1 is SEHNR and CDR2 is FQNEAQ (reference sequence). After removal of 7 bases from V and 0 bases from J, the junction contained 5 bases not matched to a gene. As DNA, the CDR3 is TGTGCCAGCACAGAGACAGGGATGAACACTGAAGCTTTCTTT. Residues: CASTETGMNTEAFF.

The table lists this clonotype with a few counts. The CDR3 DNA reads TGCGCCAGCAGTTCTATGGGGCTCGGGGAGCAGTACTTC. The encoded protein is CASSSMGLGEQYF. The genes are TRBV5-1 and TRBJ2-7, with D tentatively TRBD1 (5 bases). The CDR3 runs to 13 residues. The V gene lost 5 bases and the J gene lost 7 bases, with 16 bases spanning the gap. Germline CDR1 SGHRS, CDR2 YFSETQ.

The genes are TRBV4-1 and TRBJ2-4; the D gene is possibly TRBD1 (6 bases). The J call may be wrong; the DNA end is better matched by TRBJ2-7. Germline CDR1 reads MGHRA; CDR2 reads YSYEKL. The CDR3 runs 14 residues. As DNA, the CDR3 is TGCGCCAGCAGCCAGTACACAGGGTCTGGCGAGCAGTACTTC. As protein: CASSQYTGSGEQYF.

The V and J genes are TRBV7-9 and TRBJ2-5; D could derive from TRBD1 or TRBD2 (5 bases each). V was clipped by 5 bases and J by 6 bases, with 13 bases between them. This CDR3 spans 13 amino acids. Germline V lookup: CDR1 SEHNR, CDR2 FQNEAQ (reference sequence). CDR3 amino acids: CASSPGTRKTQYF. CDR3 nucleotides: TGTGCCAGCAGCCCCGGGACCCGGAAGACCCAGTACTTC.

V gene TRBV3-1 combines with J gene TRBJ2-7, with 9 bases lining up with TRBD1. The CDR3 extends over 15 amino acids. V lost 4 bases and J lost 3; bases outside the gene matches: 7. Per germline, CDR1 LGHDT and CDR2 YNNKEL (reference sequence). The CDR3 is CASSLWGQGFYEQYF. The DNA for the CDR3 is TGTGCCAGCAGCCTCTGGGGACAGGGATTCTACGAGCAGTACTTC.

V usage is TRBV2 and J usage is TRBJ1-1; no clear D gene. Looked up from germline, CDR1 is SNHLY and CDR2 is FYNNEI. V lost 7 bases and J lost 1, with 13 bases in between. This CDR3 is 14 amino acids long. Here the CDR3 DNA reads TGTGCCAGCAAGTTAGGCAGAGAGAACACTGAAGCTTTCTTT. Translating it yields CASKLGRENTEAFF.

V usage is TRBV20-1 and J usage is TRBJ2-7; a possible D gene is TRBD1 (6 bases). With 0 bases removed from V and 2 bases from J, the gap between germline ends came to 11 bases. Germline loops: CDR1 DFQATT, CDR2 SNEGSKA (reference sequence). CDR3 length: 14 amino acids. CDR3 in amino acids: CSAREYRAAYEQYF. The CDR3 DNA follows: TGCAGTGCTAGAGAATACAGGGCCGCCTACGAGCAGTACTTC.

The V and J genes are TRBV20-1 and TRBJ2-6; no definite D call. This CDR3 has 13 residues. Trimming stripped 5 bases from V and 0 bases from J, with 5 bases between. Germline lookup yields CDR1 DFQATT and CDR2 SNEGSKA (reference sequence). The CDR3 loop reads CSASLSGANVLTF. CDR3 coding DNA: TGCAGTGCTTCGCTCTCTGGGGCCAACGTCCTGACTTTC.

Notes on this clonotype: A much larger clone differs from this one at a single base, so this may be a read error. The chain links TRBV12-3 or TRBV12-4 to TRBJ2-4; TRBD1 might be the D (6 bases). The DNA end lines up better with TRBJ2-5; the J call may be wrong. This CDR3 has 14 amino acids. Here the CDR3 reads CASRDSIDAETQYF. CDR3 in DNA: TGTGCCAGCAGGGACAGTATCGATGCAGAGACCCAGTACTTC.

This clonotype was seen a few times. V usage is TRBV7-9 and J usage is TRBJ1-1; 10 bases agree with TRBD1. This CDR3 comprises 14 residues. Germline trimming cut 5 bases from V and 4 bases from J; bases unmatched to any gene: 4. The germline CDR1 and CDR2 sequences are SEHNR and FQNEAQ (reference sequence). Here the CDR3 reads CASSRGQGGTEAFF. Here the CDR3 DNA reads TGTGCCAGCAGCCGTGGACAGGGGGGCACTGAAGCTTTCTTT.

This sequence joins TRBV20-1 and TRBJ1-1; D not certain. Per germline, CDR1 DFQATT and CDR2 SNEGSKA (reference sequence). V was cut by 2 bases and J by 5 bases, with 6 bases left in between. The CDR3 covers 11 residues. The CDR3 spells CSARSQTEAFF. CDR3 in DNA: TGCAGTGCTAGATCGCAGACTGAAGCTTTCTTT.

The chain uses TRBV2 and TRBJ2-7; the D call may be TRBD1 or TRBD2 (5 bases each). This CDR3 contains 12 residues. The V gene's germline CDR1 is SNHLY and CDR2 FYNNEI. Trimming removed 4 bases from V and 6 bases from J, with 10 bases in between. In DNA form, the CDR3 reads TGTGCCAGCAGTGCGGGGACGTTCGAGCAGTACTTC. Translating gives CASSAGTFEQYF.